This TCR beta chain was profiled in a study of cytomegalovirus exposure and HLA in healthy donors. Germline lookup yields CDR1 GTSNPN and CDR2 SVGIG (reference sequence). The CDR3 has 12 residues. V lost 5 bases and J lost 9, with 14 bases in between. The PCR was carried out with 60 Vbeta primers and 13 Jbeta primers. Assay: immunoSEQ multiplex PCR; the TCRdb copy retains only in-frame clones and omits some. The sample comprises some 170,000 clones, about four fifths of which are singletons, and approximately 4.5% rests with the top ten. The specimen sequenced was PBMCs. The chain links TRBV30 to TRBJ2-1, with D possibly matching TRBD1 (6 bases). This receptor was identified in a young man in good health and CMV-seronegative. The CDR3 protein is CAWQWGLVEQFF. In DNA, the CDR3 is TGTGCCTGGCAATGGGGGCTTGTTGAGCAGTTCTTC.